One sample yielded the 2 T cell receptor beta chains listed below, sequenced in a study of cytomegalovirus exposure and HLA in healthy donors. PCR employed 60 Vbeta and 13 Jbeta primers. Libraries were prepared by immunoSEQ multiplex PCR; TCRdb keeps only in-frame clonotypes and omits some of them. The sample records about 140,000 clones, 82% being singletons. Sequenced material: PBMCs. The source is a man under 40 in good health and CMV-seropositive.

The chain has TRBV11-2 and TRBJ1-1; D might be TRBD1 (5 bases). Germline V gene sequence: CDR1 SGHAT, CDR2 FQNNGV. Deletions cut 4 bases from V and 7 bases from J, with 19 bases between. There are 15 residues in the CDR3. CDR3 DNA sequence: TGTGCCAGCAGCTCCTCGGCGCCGGGGGACTTTGAAGCTTTCTTT. This sequence encodes CASSSSAPGDFEAFF.

The rearrangement joins TRBV2 to TRBJ2-7; a weak D match, TRBD2 (5 bases). The CDR3 extends over 12 amino acids. V lost 6 bases, J lost 1 base, and 7 bases lay in between. Germline V CDR1 and CDR2: SNHLY, FYNNEI. The CDR3 is CASRRASYEQYF. CDR3 bases: TGTGCCAGCAGGAGGGCGTCCTACGAGCAGTACTTC.